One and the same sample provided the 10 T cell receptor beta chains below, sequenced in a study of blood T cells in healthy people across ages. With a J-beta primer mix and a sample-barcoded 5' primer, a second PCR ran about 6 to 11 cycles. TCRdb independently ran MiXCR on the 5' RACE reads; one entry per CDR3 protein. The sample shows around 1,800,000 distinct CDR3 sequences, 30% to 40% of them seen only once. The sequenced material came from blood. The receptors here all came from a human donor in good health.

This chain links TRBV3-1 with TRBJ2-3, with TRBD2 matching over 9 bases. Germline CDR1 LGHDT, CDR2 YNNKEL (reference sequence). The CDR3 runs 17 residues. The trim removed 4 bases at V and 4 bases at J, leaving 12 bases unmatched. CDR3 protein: CASSLLRGSGGADTQYF. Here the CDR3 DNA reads TGTGCCAGCAGCCTCCTTCGGGGTAGCGGGGGAGCAGATACGCAGTATTTT.

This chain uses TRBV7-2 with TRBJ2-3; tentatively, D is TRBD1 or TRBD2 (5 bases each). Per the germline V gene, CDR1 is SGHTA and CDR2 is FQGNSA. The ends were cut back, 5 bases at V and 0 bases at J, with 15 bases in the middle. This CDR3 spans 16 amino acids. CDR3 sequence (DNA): TGTGCCAGCAGCCCCCGCCGGGACCCCAGCACAGATACGCAGTATTTT. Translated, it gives CASSPRRDPSTDTQYF. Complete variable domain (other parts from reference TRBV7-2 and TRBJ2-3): GAGVSQSPSNKVTEKGKDVELRCDPISGHTALYWYRQSLGQGLEFLIYFQGNSAPDKSGLPSDRFSAERTGGSVSTLTIQRTQQEDSAVYLCASSPRRDPSTDTQYFGPGTRLTVL.

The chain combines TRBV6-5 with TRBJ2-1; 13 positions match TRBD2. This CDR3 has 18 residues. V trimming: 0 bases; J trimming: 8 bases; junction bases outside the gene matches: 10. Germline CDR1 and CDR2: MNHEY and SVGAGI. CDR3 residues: CASSYSSPGLAGDHEQFF. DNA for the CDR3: TGTGCCAGCAGTTACTCGTCCCCCGGACTAGCGGGGGACCATGAGCAGTTCTTC.

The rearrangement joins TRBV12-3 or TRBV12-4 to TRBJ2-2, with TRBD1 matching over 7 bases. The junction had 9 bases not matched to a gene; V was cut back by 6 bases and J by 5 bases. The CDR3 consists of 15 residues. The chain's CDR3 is CASSLGQKGTGELFF. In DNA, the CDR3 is TGTGCCAGCAGCCTGGGACAGAAGGGAACCGGGGAGCTGTTTTTT.

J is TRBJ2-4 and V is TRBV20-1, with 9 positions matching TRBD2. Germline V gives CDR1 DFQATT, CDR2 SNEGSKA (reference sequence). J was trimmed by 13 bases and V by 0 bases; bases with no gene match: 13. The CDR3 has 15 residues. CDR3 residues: CSARDRKRGAREQYF. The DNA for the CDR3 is TGCAGTGCTAGAGATCGGAAGCGGGGGGCTCGGGAGCAGTACTTC.

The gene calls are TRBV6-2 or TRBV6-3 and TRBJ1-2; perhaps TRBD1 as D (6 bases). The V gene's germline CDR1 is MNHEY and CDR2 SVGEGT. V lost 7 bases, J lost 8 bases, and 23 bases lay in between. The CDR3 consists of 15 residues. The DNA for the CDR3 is TGTGCCAGCATTGAACAGAGGAACAGGGACGGGGGCTACACCTTC. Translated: CASIEQRNRDGGYTF.

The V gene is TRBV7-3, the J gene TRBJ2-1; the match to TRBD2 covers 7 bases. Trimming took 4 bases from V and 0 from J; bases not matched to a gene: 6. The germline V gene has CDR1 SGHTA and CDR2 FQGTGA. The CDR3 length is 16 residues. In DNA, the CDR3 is TGTGCCAGCAGCTCTATAGCGGGTAGCTCCTACAATGAGCAGTTCTTC. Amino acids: CASSSIAGSSYNEQFF.

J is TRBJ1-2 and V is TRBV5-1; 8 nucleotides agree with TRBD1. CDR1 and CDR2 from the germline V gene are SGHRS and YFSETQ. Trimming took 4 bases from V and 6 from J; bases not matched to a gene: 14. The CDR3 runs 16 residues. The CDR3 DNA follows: TGCGCCAGCAGCCTGACAGGGGTGGGCCTGTTGAATGGCTACACCTTC. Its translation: CASSLTGVGLLNGYTF.

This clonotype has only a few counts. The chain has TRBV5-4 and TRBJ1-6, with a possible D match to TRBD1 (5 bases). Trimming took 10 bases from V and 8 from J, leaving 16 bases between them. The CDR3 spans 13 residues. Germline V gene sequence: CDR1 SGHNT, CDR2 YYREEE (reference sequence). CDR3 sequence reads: CASRGASDSPLHF. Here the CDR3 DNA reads TGTGCCTCTAGGGGCGCGAGTGATTCACCCCTCCACTTT.

CDR3 sequence reads: CASSSRDDYGYTF. The DNA of the CDR3 is TGTGCCAGCAGCTCCCGGGACGACTATGGCTACACCTTC. The chain couples TRBV7-2 to TRBJ1-2; possible D gene TRBD1, 5 bases. This CDR3 is 13 amino acids long. Germline CDR1 and CDR2: SGHTA and FQGNSA. V was cut by 4 bases and J by 3 bases, with 9 bases left in between.